The clone carrying this T cell receptor beta chain was recorded a few times. The antigen remains undetermined. These data come from a study of post-analysis software for immune sequencing data. Study as a whole: The disease courses covered relapsing-remitting, secondary progressive and progressive-relapsing multiple sclerosis.

Unique molecular identifiers had been added to the TCR beta cDNA libraries. Each sample of roughly 1 to 11 million input T cells yielded 500,000 or so cDNA molecules, so each molecule approximated one T cell. A single record per CDR3 protein comes from TCRdb applying MiXCR to the PCR reads. The repertoire holds hundreds of thousands of distinct CDR3 sequences, with just under 30% as singletons. Findings and caveats of the study: The five TRBV segments detected at higher frequency in patients than in controls included TRBV5-6, TRBV5-1 and TRBV20-1. F measure clustering grouped samples strongly by preparation batch.

This CDR3 has 15 residues. Trimming pared 5 bases from V and 5 bases from J, leaving 16 bases between. CDR1 is SGHTA, CDR2 FQGNSA, per germline. This TCR came from a girl aged 5-17 years with multiple sclerosis. The V gene is TRBV7-2, the J gene TRBJ2-1, with D possibly being TRBD2 (6 bases). Material: blood. CDR3 in DNA: TGTGCCAGCAGCCATCGGCGGGGAACACACAATGAGCAGTTCTTC. Its protein is CASSHRRGTHNEQFF.